These 22 T cell receptor beta chains originate from one sample sequenced in a study of blood T cell repertoires in COVID-19. Generated by immunoSEQ multiplex PCR, the TCRdb table keeps only in-frame clones and is missing some. The table includes roughly 180,000 clones, about four fifths detected once. The sample was peripheral blood. Source of these receptors: a woman aged 60-75 years with COVID-19, enrolled during active disease.

This rearrangement joins TRBV28 to TRBJ1-6; D remains ambiguous. Germline CDR1 reads MDHEN; CDR2 reads SYDVKM. This CDR3 is 16 amino acids long. The V and J ends lost 1 base and 1 base respectively, with 8 bases between them. The CDR3 spells CASSLSPRSYNSPLHF. For the CDR3, the DNA is TGTGCCAGCAGTTTATCCCCCAGGTCCTATAATTCACCCCTCCACTTT.

This clone was picked up a small number of times. This chain joins TRBV28 and TRBJ1-2; 7 bases are a match to TRBD1. The germline CDR1 and CDR2 sequences are MDHEN and SYDVKM. J lost 3 bases, V lost 3 bases, and 1 base had no gene match. This CDR3 has 13 amino acids. CDR3 DNA sequence: TGTGCCAGCAGTTTGGGACAGCACTATGGCTACACCTTC. As protein: CASSLGQHYGYTF.

The chain is built from TRBV30 and TRBJ1-3; tentatively, D is TRBD1 (6 bases). The V and J ends lost 0 bases and 4 bases respectively, with 16 bases between them. CDR1 GTSNPN and CDR2 SVGIG come from the germline V gene (reference sequence). CDR3 length equals 16 residues. The CDR3 loop is CAWSVRGGFRGNTIYF. In DNA, the CDR3 is TGTGCCTGGAGTGTACGCGGGGGCTTTCGGGGAAACACCATATATTTT.

V is TRBV27 and J is TRBJ1-1, with D possibly being TRBD1 (6 bases). The germline V gene encodes CDR1 MNHEY and CDR2 SMNVEV (reference sequence). The V gene lost 3 bases and the J gene lost 5 bases, with 19 bases spanning the gap. This CDR3 has 16 amino acids. CDR3 amino acids: CASSFLGADKVTEAFF. CDR3 nucleotide sequence: TGTGCCAGCAGTTTCCTGGGGGCGGATAAGGTGACTGAAGCTTTCTTT.

The chain joins TRBV6-1 to TRBJ2-7; TRBD2 is a possible D gene (7 bases). The CDR3 runs 13 residues. With 0 bases removed from V and 12 bases from J, the gap between germline ends came to 15 bases. From germline, CDR1 is MNHNS and CDR2 SASEGT. The CDR3 DNA reads TGTGCCAGCAGTGAAGCGCAGGGGCTAGCGGTGTACGTC. It codes for CASSEAQGLAVYV.

The gene calls are TRBV10-3 and TRBJ2-3; TRBD2 aligns across 8 bases. The J segment lost 2 bases and the V segment lost 0 bases, leaving 4 bases of the junction unmatched. This CDR3 is built from 16 residues. Germline-derived CDR1 and CDR2 are ENHRY and SYGVKD. The CDR3 is CAISESRRGATDTQYF. DNA of the CDR3: TGTGCCATCAGTGAGTCGAGGCGGGGGGCCACAGATACGCAGTATTTT.

This rearrangement joins TRBV30 to TRBJ2-2; D not certain. Germline loops: CDR1 GTSNPN, CDR2 SVGIG (reference sequence). This CDR3 is built from 14 residues. The V gene lost 3 bases and the J gene lost 8 bases, with 16 bases spanning the gap. The CDR3 spells CAWRLSGRFGELFF. The CDR3 region has the DNA TGTGCCTGGAGACTCTCCGGTCGTTTTGGGGAGCTGTTTTTT.

This chain links TRBV9 with TRBJ1-1, with 7 bases that match TRBD1. This CDR3 is 15 amino acids long. V lost 2 bases, J lost 1 base, and 5 bases stayed unmatched. Per the germline V gene, CDR1 is SGDLS and CDR2 is YYNGEE. This CDR3 is CASSVTGQRNTEAFF. CDR3 nucleotide sequence: TGTGCCAGCAGCGTCACGGGACAGAGGAACACTGAAGCTTTCTTT.

This clone was seen a few times. V gene TRBV19 combines with J gene TRBJ2-1; 7 bases are a match to TRBD2. Germline CDR1 and CDR2: LNHDA and SQIVND (reference sequence). After removal of 5 bases from V and 3 bases from J, the junction contained 4 bases not matched to a gene. The CDR3 extends over 14 amino acids. The CDR3 DNA follows: TGTGCCAGTAGTGGGGCGGGAGACTACAATGAGCAGTTCTTC. Amino acid sequence: CASSGAGDYNEQFF.

CDR3 amino acids: CASSPGGGATYGYTF. Written as DNA, the CDR3 is TGTGCCAGCTCACCTGGGGGAGGGGCGACCTATGGCTACACCTTC. J is TRBJ1-2 and V is TRBV18, with D possibly matching TRBD1 (5 bases). The V end lost 3 bases, the J end lost 4 bases, and 15 bases lay between the germline ends. Germline CDR1 is KGHSH and CDR2 is LQKENI. The CDR3 loop spans 15 amino acids. The entire variable domain, with the rest obtained from reference TRBV18 and TRBJ1-2, is as follows: NAGVMQNPRHLVRRRGQEARLRCSPMKGHSHVYWYRQLPEEGLKFMVYLQKENIIDESGMPKERFSAEFPKEGPSILRIQQVVRGDSAAYFCASSPGGGATYGYTFGSGTRLTVV.

This sequence joins TRBV5-4 and TRBJ1-4, with 9 bases that match TRBD1. Germline V gene lookup returns CDR1 SGHNT and CDR2 YYREEE (reference sequence). This CDR3 has 15 residues. J was trimmed by 8 bases and V by 3 bases; bases with no gene match: 8. CDR3 nucleotide sequence: TGTGCCAGCAGCTGGGGACAGGGCATTCCCGAAAAACTGTTTTTT. Encoded protein: CASSWGQGIPEKLFF.

The genes are TRBV4-1 and TRBJ1-2; 9 nucleotides align to TRBD1. Looked up from germline, CDR1 is MGHRA and CDR2 is YSYEKL. J gave up 2 bases and V 6 bases, and 4 bases lay outside the gene matches. This CDR3 spans 14 amino acids. CDR3 DNA: TGCGCCAGCAGGGAAGGACAGGGGAACTATGGCTACACCTTC. It encodes CASREGQGNYGYTF.

This chain uses TRBV10-3 with TRBJ2-7, with 7 nucleotides matching TRBD1. Germline V gene lookup returns CDR1 ENHRY and CDR2 SYGVKD. This CDR3 comprises 15 residues. The ends lost 4 bases at V and 2 bases at J; junction bases unmatched: 8. This CDR3 is CAISVTGTAAYEQYF. The CDR3 nucleotides are TGTGCCATCAGTGTGACCGGGACAGCAGCCTACGAGCAGTACTTC.

As for this clone: The sample holds other DNA sequences that translate to the same CDR3. The chain carries TRBV6-2 or TRBV6-3 and TRBJ2-7, with 8 bases aligning to TRBD1. The V gene end was trimmed by 4 bases and the J gene end by 2 bases; junction bases not matched to a gene: 4. From germline, CDR1 is MNHEY and CDR2 SVGEGT. This CDR3 has 14 residues. In DNA form, the CDR3 reads TGTGCCAGCAGTTCCGGGACAGGTCCCTACGAGCAGTACTTC. Amino acids: CASSSGTGPYEQYF.

The chain couples TRBV11-2 to TRBJ2-2; D is possibly TRBD2 (7 bases). V lost 1 base to trimming and J lost 3 bases, with 9 bases between them. Germline V CDR1 and CDR2: SGHAT, FQNNGV. The CDR3 contains 15 residues. CDR3 nucleotides: TGTGCCAGCAGCTTAGGGGGGGGCTACACCGGGGAGCTGTTTTTT. It translates to CASSLGGGYTGELFF.

This clone has a handful of counts. The gene calls are TRBV29-1 and TRBJ1-2, with 8 bases that match TRBD1. Germline CDR1 reads SQVTM; CDR2 reads ANQGSEA. Losses at the gene ends were 7 bases for V and 8 bases for J; bases not matched to a gene: 6. The CDR3 has 11 amino acids. DNA for the CDR3: TGCAGCGACCAGGGGGCCGGCGGCTACACCTTC. Translation: CSDQGAGGYTF.

The chain combines TRBV5-6 with TRBJ2-2; 9 nucleotides match TRBD1. The germline V gene has CDR1 SGHDT and CDR2 YYEEEE. V shed 2 bases, J shed 5 bases, and the junction held 4 bases outside the gene matches. The CDR3 contains 15 residues. DNA of the CDR3: TGTGCCAGCAGCTTCGGACAGGGGCGGACCGGGGAGCTGTTTTTT. Translation gives CASSFGQGRTGELFF.

This clone was observed a handful of times. The V gene is TRBV9, the J gene TRBJ1-2; 7 positions match TRBD1. With 4 bases clipped from V and 7 bases from J, the junction kept 7 bases outside the gene matches. This CDR3 is 13 amino acids long. Germline V gene lookup returns CDR1 SGDLS and CDR2 YYNGEE. CDR3: CASSPTGEGGYTF. CDR3 sequence (DNA): TGTGCCAGCAGCCCAACAGGGGAAGGTGGCTACACCTTC.

This chain uses TRBV5-1 with TRBJ2-1; 9 bases line up with TRBD2. This CDR3 is built from 15 residues. Losses at the gene ends were 0 bases for V and 6 bases for J; bases not matched to a gene: 4. Germline loops: CDR1 SGHRS, CDR2 YFSETQ. Here the CDR3 DNA reads TGCGCCAGCAGCTTGGTCCCTAGCGGGGCCAATGAGCAGTTCTTC. It encodes CASSLVPSGANEQFF.

The V and J genes are TRBV19 and TRBJ2-7; the match to TRBD1 covers 9 bases. V lost 8 bases, J lost 2 bases, and 10 bases stayed unmatched. Germline CDR1 is LNHDA and CDR2 is SQIVND (reference sequence). The CDR3 runs 15 residues. The CDR3 DNA reads as TGTGCCAGTCGGAGGGGGACAGGGATTGCCTACGAGCAGTACTTC. Encoded protein: CASRRGTGIAYEQYF.

This chain links TRBV11-3 with TRBJ2-3; 13 bases are a match to TRBD2. After removal of 5 bases from V and 10 bases from J, the junction contained 6 bases not matched to a gene. This CDR3 contains 14 residues. CDR1 SGHNT and CDR2 YENEEA come from the germline V gene. The CDR3 sequence: CASSERTSGGAQYF. CDR3 in DNA: TGTGCCAGCAGCGAGAGGACTAGCGGGGGTGCGCAGTATTTT. Variable domain in full (rest from reference TRBV11-3 and TRBJ2-3): EAGVVQSPRYKIIEKKQPVAFWCNPISGHNTLYWYLQNLGQGPELLIRYENEEAVDDSQLPKDRFSAERLKGVDSTLKIQPAELGDSAVYLCASSERTSGGAQYFGPGTRLTVL.

This chain links TRBV18 with TRBJ2-7; TRBD2 matches 7 bases. The germline V gene has CDR1 KGHSH and CDR2 LQKENI. The trim removed 1 base at V and 6 bases at J, leaving 9 bases unmatched. The CDR3 length is 15 residues. The CDR3 nucleotides read TGTGCCAGCTCACCACAAGTGGCGGGAGTTGGCGAGCAGTACTTC. Encoded protein: CASSPQVAGVGEQYF.